These 5 T cell receptor beta chains were all obtained from the same sample, sequenced in a study of T cell responses to AZD1222 COVID-19 vaccine. Assay used: immunoSEQ multiplex PCR; TCRdb lists only in-frame clones, some missing. The sample has some 140,000 clones; around 93% are singletons. The sequenced sample was peripheral blood, obtained on day 0 of AZD1222 vaccination. These receptor sequences come from an adult in good health.

This clone was recorded once. The chain employs TRBV4-2 and TRBJ2-7; TRBD2 agrees at 8 bases. V shed 10 bases and J 3 bases; nucleotides not matched to a gene: 8. The CDR3 is 13 residues long. Germline CDR1 reads LGHNA; CDR2 reads YNFKEQ. CDR3 residues: CATSGGIGYEQYF. The DNA of the CDR3 is TGTGCCACCTCGGGGGGGATAGGCTACGAGCAGTACTTC.

The V and J genes are TRBV7-7 and TRBJ2-3, with 7 bases lining up with TRBD2. The CDR3 runs 16 residues. V shed 5 bases and J 9 bases; nucleotides not matched to a gene: 17. Germline-derived CDR1 and CDR2 are SSHAT and FNYEAQ (reference sequence). CDR3 in amino acids: CASSPRGDLESKTQYF. The CDR3 DNA sequence: TGTGCCAGCAGCCCTCGGGGGGACTTGGAGTCAAAAACGCAGTATTTT. The complete variable domain, with remaining parts taken from reference TRBV7-7 and TRBJ2-3, reads GAGVSQSPRYKVTKRGQDVTLRCDPISSHATLYWYQQALGQGPEFLTYFNYEAQPDKSGLPSDRFSAERPEGSISTLTIQRTEQRDSAMYRCASSPRGDLESKTQYFGPGTRLTVL.

This chain's CDR3 is CASSDGNQPQHF. The CDR3 nucleotides read TGTGCCAGCTCGGATGGAAATCAGCCCCAGCATTTT. J is TRBJ1-5 and V is TRBV18; D remains unclear. Germline assignment: CDR1 KGHSH and CDR2 LQKENI. The CDR3 length is 12 residues. Trimming removed 6 bases from V and 4 bases from J, with 7 bases in between.

This clone was counted a few times. The J gene is TRBJ1-6, the V gene TRBV7-2; D call uncertain. V was pared by 3 bases and J by 10 bases, with 7 bases between. Per germline, CDR1 SGHTA and CDR2 FQGNSA. The CDR3 runs 12 residues. In DNA, the CDR3 is TGTGCCAGCAGCTTCTATGTGTCACCCCTCCACTTT. Amino acids: CASSFYVSPLHF.

This chain joins TRBV25-1 and TRBJ1-1; possibly TRBD1 for D (6 bases). This CDR3 contains 15 residues. Germline CDR1 and CDR2: MGHDK and SYGVNS. V lost 7 bases, J lost 0 bases, and 15 bases lay in between. The CDR3 sequence: CASTQGGALNTEAFF. The CDR3 coding sequence is TGTGCCAGCACCCAAGGGGGGGCCTTGAACACTGAAGCTTTCTTT.